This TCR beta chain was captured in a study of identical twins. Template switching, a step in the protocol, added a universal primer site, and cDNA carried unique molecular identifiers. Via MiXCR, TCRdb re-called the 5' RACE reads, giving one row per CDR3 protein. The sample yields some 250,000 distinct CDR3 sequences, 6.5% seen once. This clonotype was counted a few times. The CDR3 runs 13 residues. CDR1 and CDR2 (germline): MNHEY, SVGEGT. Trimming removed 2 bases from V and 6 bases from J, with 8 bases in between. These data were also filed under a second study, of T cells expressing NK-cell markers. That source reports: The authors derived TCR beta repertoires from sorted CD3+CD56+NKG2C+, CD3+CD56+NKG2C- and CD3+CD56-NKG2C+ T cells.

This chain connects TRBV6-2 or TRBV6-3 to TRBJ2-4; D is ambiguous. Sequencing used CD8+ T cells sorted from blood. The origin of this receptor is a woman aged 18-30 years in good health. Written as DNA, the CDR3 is TGTGCCAGCAGTTACGTTCAGTCAAACATTCAGTACTTC. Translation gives CASSYVQSNIQYF.